This T cell receptor (beta chain) was sequenced for a study of shared T cell receptors in the human thymus. From germline, CDR1 is LGHNA and CDR2 YNFKEQ. V lost 0 bases and J 7 bases, leaving 13 bases between the germline ends. The CDR3 has 15 residues. Assay used: immunoSEQ multiplex PCR; TCRdb lists only in-frame clones, some missing. The sample lists approximately 730,000 clones; approximately 85% were seen once. These records were also assigned to another study, of human thymus T cells. That study adds: The donor group consisted of healthy Finnish infants who were having corrective surgery for congenital heart defects. From resections taken during corrective heart surgery, the thymus tissue was obtained. The authors found apparently biased V and J gene usage in thymic and blood repertoires. Related research found strongly overlapping thymic repertoires in unrelated individuals.

Sequencing was carried out using thymocytes. The V and J genes are TRBV4-2 and TRBJ1-5; D is unresolved. The source of this sequence is a girl under three years old with a congenital heart defect. The CDR3 is CASSQESRGGQPQHF. The CDR3 bases are TGTGCCAGCAGCCAAGAATCGCGTGGAGGGCAGCCCCAGCATTTT.